The 30 T cell receptor beta chains given below trace back to one sample, sequenced in a study of cytomegalovirus exposure and HLA in healthy donors. Both 60 Vbeta primers and 13 Jbeta primers went into the PCR. Method: immunoSEQ multiplex PCR; TCRdb's copy keeps in-frame clones and lacks some. The top ten hold 1.9% of the sample, which has 150,000 to 200,000 clones, over 75% seen once. The sequenced sample consisted of PBMCs. These receptors were taken from a human donor in good health.

The chain recombines TRBV11-2 with TRBJ2-4, with D perhaps matching TRBD1 (5 bases). Per the germline V gene, CDR1 is SGHAT and CDR2 is FQNNGV. Trimming removed 4 bases at V and 0 bases at J, with 13 bases between. The CDR3 has 16 amino acids. The CDR3 here is CASSYIPGIAKNIQYF. In DNA, the CDR3 is TGTGCCAGCAGCTACATCCCAGGGATAGCCAAAAACATTCAGTACTTC.

The CDR3 region has the DNA TGTGCCACCAGCAGCCTAGTTTACAATGAGCAGTTCTTC. Translated: CATSSLVYNEQFF. V usage is TRBV15 and J usage is TRBJ2-1; no definite D call. CDR3 size: 13 residues. V was cut by 3 bases and J by 4 bases, with 7 bases left in between. CDR1 is LNHNV, CDR2 YYDKDF, per germline (reference sequence).

This chain connects TRBV21-1 to TRBJ2-4; TRBD2 is the table's D call, not checked against the DNA. TRBV21-1 is marked as a pseudogene. This CDR3 contains 21 residues. Here the CDR3 reads CASSEQKMTGMTGLAKNIQYF. The CDR3, as DNA: TGTGCCAGCAGCGAGCAAAAAATGACGGGGATGACGGGGTTAGCCAAAAACATTCAGTACTTC.

The CDR3 DNA sequence: TGTGCCAGCAATACACCGGACAGGGCGTCGGGAAACACCATATATTTT. Translated, it gives CASNTPDRASGNTIYF. The chain couples TRBV2 to TRBJ1-3; 8 nucleotides agree with TRBD1. In germline, CDR1 is SNHLY, CDR2 FYNNEI. After removal of 7 bases from V and 4 bases from J, the junction contained 12 bases not matched to a gene. This CDR3 contains 16 residues.

The chain couples TRBV27 to TRBJ1-4; no clear D gene. The CDR3 has 11 residues. V shed 7 bases and J shed 10 bases, with 10 bases lying between them. Germline V CDR1 and CDR2: MNHEY, SMNVEV (reference sequence). The CDR3 region is CASTSSGKLFF. CDR3 in DNA: TGTGCCAGCACCTCGAGTGGAAAACTGTTTTTT.

In the case of this clone: Mismatch with germline at one junction end may stem from a read error. The gene calls are TRBV5-1 and TRBJ2-1, with D possibly matching TRBD2 (6 bases). This CDR3 comprises 14 residues. CDR1 and CDR2 (germline): SGHRS, YFSETQ. The CDR3 region has the DNA TGCGCCAGCAGCTTGGGGGACTCCCACAATGAGCAGTTCTTC. Its translation: CASSLGDSHNEQFF.

The J gene is TRBJ2-2, the V gene TRBV2, with a weak D call TRBD2 (6 bases). This CDR3 comprises 16 residues. Germline CDR1 reads SNHLY; CDR2 reads FYNNEI. Trimming removed 2 bases at V and 4 bases at J, with 14 bases between. In DNA form, the CDR3 reads TGTGCCAGCAGTGAAACGAGGCGGGGCAGCACCGGGGAGCTGTTTTTT. It yields the protein CASSETRRGSTGELFF.

V usage is TRBV7-8 and J usage is TRBJ2-7; 7 nucleotides match TRBD2. The CDR3 is 15 amino acids. The germline CDR1 and CDR2 sequences are SGHVS and FQNEAQ. Trimming cost V 7 bases and J 2 bases; bases outside gene matches: 11. The CDR3 sequence is CASTSGLAATYEQYF. In DNA, the CDR3 is TGTGCCAGCACAAGTGGGCTAGCGGCAACCTACGAGCAGTACTTC.

The chain carries TRBV25-1 and TRBJ1-4; TRBD1 might be the D (5 bases). The CDR3 covers 15 residues. V was cut by 2 bases and J by 7 bases, with 14 bases left in between. Germline values: CDR1 MGHDK, CDR2 SYGVNS. The DNA of the CDR3 is TGTGCCAGCAGTGAAGAATCTTTTAGGGGTGAAAAACTGTTTTTT. Translated, it gives CASSEESFRGEKLFF.

The CDR3 spells CASSLTWDTSRGYTF. The CDR3 nucleotides read TGTGCCAGCAGCTTAACGTGGGACACAAGTAGGGGCTACACCTTC. The V gene is TRBV7-8, the J gene TRBJ1-2; possibly TRBD1 for D (6 bases). The CDR3 consists of 15 residues. The germline V and J ends were trimmed by 2 bases and 8 bases, with 18 bases remaining between them. Germline V gives CDR1 SGHVS, CDR2 FQNEAQ.

The chain uses TRBV9 and TRBJ2-1; 8 nucleotides agree with TRBD2. Germline V lookup: CDR1 SGDLS, CDR2 YYNGEE. Trimming removed 1 base from V and 6 bases from J; junction bases left unmatched: 6. The CDR3 covers 15 residues. This CDR3 is CASSVTGGQGNEQFF. The CDR3 nucleotides are TGTGCCAGCAGCGTAACGGGGGGGCAGGGCAATGAGCAGTTCTTC.

The V gene is TRBV19, the J gene TRBJ2-2; D remains unclear. V lost 2 bases, J lost 6 bases, and 7 bases lay in between. The CDR3 is made up of 13 amino acids. Germline values: CDR1 LNHDA, CDR2 SQIVND (reference sequence). CDR3 sequence (DNA): TGTGCCAGTAGTATAATCACGGCCGGGGAGCTGTTTTTT. Its protein product is CASSIITAGELFF. The full variable domain, in which reference TRBV19 and TRBJ2-2 provide the parts outside the CDR3, is DGGITQSPKYLFRKEGQNVTLSCEQNLNHDAMYWYRQDPGQGLRLIYYSQIVNDFQKGDIAEGYSVSREKKESFPLTVTSAQKNPTAFYLCASSIITAGELFFGEGSRLTVL.

The CDR3 nucleotides are TGCGCCAGCAGCTCCGGAGATAATACAGGAATCTATGGCTACACCTTC. Translating it yields CASSSGDNTGIYGYTF. V is TRBV5-1 and J is TRBJ1-2, with D possibly TRBD1 on 5 matching bases. The V and J ends lost 3 bases and 4 bases respectively, with 19 bases between them. Per the germline V gene, CDR1 is SGHRS and CDR2 is YFSETQ. This CDR3 spans 16 amino acids. Full variable domain (missing parts from reference TRBV5-1 and TRBJ1-2): KAGVTQTPRYLIKTRGQQVTLSCSPISGHRSVSWYQQTPGQGLQFLFEYFSETQRNKGNFPGRFSGRQFSNSRSEMNVSTLELGDSALYLCASSSGDNTGIYGYTFGSGTRLTVV.

The chain has TRBV18 and TRBJ2-3; D perhaps matches TRBD2 (5 bases). The germline V gene has CDR1 KGHSH and CDR2 LQKENI. This CDR3 region has 14 residues. V lost 6 bases and J lost 2, with 12 bases in between. The CDR3 bases are TGTGCCAGCTCCGGGGAGTCATACACAGATACGCAGTATTTT. Translated, it gives CASSGESYTDTQYF.

The V gene is TRBV2, the J gene TRBJ2-2; TRBD2 agrees at 9 bases. V gave up 8 bases and J gave up 3 bases; unmatched junction bases: 13. This CDR3 contains 17 residues. Germline loops: CDR1 SNHLY, CDR2 FYNNEI. In DNA, the CDR3 is TGTGCCAGCTCTCTCGCGGTTAGCGGGGGTTACACCGGGGAGCTGTTTTTT. This translates into CASSLAVSGGYTGELFF.

This rearrangement joins TRBV25-1 to TRBJ1-2, with 8 bases aligning to TRBD1. The germline gives CDR1 MGHDK, CDR2 SYGVNS. CDR3 length: 14 amino acids. The ends lost 1 base at V and 4 bases at J; junction bases unmatched: 2. The CDR3 spells CASSESTGGYGYTF. CDR3 nucleotides: TGTGCCAGCAGTGAATCCACAGGGGGCTATGGCTACACCTTC.

This clone was counted once. V is TRBV7-3 and J is TRBJ1-1; TRBD1 agrees at 7 bases. Trimming took 5 bases from V and 0 from J; bases not matched to a gene: 12. This CDR3 spans 17 amino acids. Germline CDR1 reads SGHTA; CDR2 reads FQGTGA. The CDR3 sequence: CASSHPQTGPMNTEAFF. CDR3 in DNA: TGTGCCAGCAGCCACCCGCAGACAGGGCCTATGAACACTGAAGCTTTCTTT.

The CDR3 nucleotides read TGTGCCAGCAGTTACTCGCCCAGGGGGGAAAAACTGTTTTTT. Translated: CASSYSPRGEKLFF. V gene TRBV6-5 combines with J gene TRBJ1-4, with TRBD1 identical over 7 bases. Trimming took 0 bases from V and 8 from J; bases not matched to a gene: 3. The CDR3 extends over 14 amino acids. Per the germline V gene, CDR1 is MNHEY and CDR2 is SVGAGI.

The chain links TRBV27 to TRBJ2-2; TRBD1 matches at 7 bases. Germline V gene sequence: CDR1 MNHEY, CDR2 SMNVEV (reference sequence). The CDR3 extends over 14 amino acids. J was trimmed by 6 bases and V by 8 bases; bases with no gene match: 9. The CDR3 loop reads CASRTRTGPGELFF. The CDR3 nucleotides are TGTGCCAGCCGTACAAGGACAGGCCCCGGGGAGCTGTTTTTT.

The chain employs TRBV7-9 and TRBJ2-1; TRBD2 matches 8 bases. Germline V gene lookup returns CDR1 SEHNR and CDR2 FQNEAQ (reference sequence). Trimming took 6 bases from V and 8 from J; bases not matched to a gene: 12. CDR3 length: 15 amino acids. CDR3 nucleotide sequence: TGTGCCAGCAGGGAAATCGGGGGGGGGCCCGATGAGCAGTTCTTC. Translation: CASREIGGGPDEQFF.

This chain links TRBV9 with TRBJ1-2; D is uncertain. CDR1 and CDR2 (germline): SGDLS, YYNGEE. V lost 3 bases to trimming and J lost 6 bases, with 9 bases between them. The CDR3 loop spans 12 amino acids. This CDR3 reads CASSGGLDGYTF. The DNA for the CDR3 is TGTGCCAGCAGCGGAGGCCTGGATGGCTACACCTTC.

The chain uses TRBV6-4 and TRBJ2-3, with 16 nucleotides matching TRBD2. The CDR3 contains 18 residues. Germline loops: CDR1 MRHNA, CDR2 SNTAGT. V shed 3 bases and J 5 bases; nucleotides not matched to a gene: 8. Here the CDR3 reads CASSDHQGTSGGVDTQYF. For the CDR3, the DNA is TGTGCCAGCAGTGATCACCAGGGGACTAGCGGGGGGGTAGATACGCAGTATTTT.

This rearrangement joins TRBV4-2 to TRBJ2-2, with 8 bases aligning to TRBD2. V shed 0 bases, J shed 0 bases, and the junction held 3 bases outside the gene matches. Germline-derived CDR1 and CDR2 are LGHNA and YNFKEQ. This CDR3 has 17 residues. Here the CDR3 DNA reads TGTGCCAGCAGCCAAGATCGGGAGGGGGCGAACACCGGGGAGCTGTTTTTT. This codes for CASSQDREGANTGELFF.

The V call is TRBV5-1, the J call TRBJ1-4; D possibly corresponds to TRBD1 (5 bases). V was shortened by 3 bases and J by 8 bases, with 8 bases between the two germline ends. This CDR3 comprises 12 residues. The germline gives CDR1 SGHRS, CDR2 YFSETQ. The CDR3 DNA is TGCGCCAGCAGCTCCAGACAGGAAAAACTGTTTTTT. Translation: CASSSRQEKLFF.

V and J are TRBV19 and TRBJ1-2; 7 nucleotides line up with TRBD1. Germline V CDR1 and CDR2: LNHDA, SQIVND (reference sequence). V lost 2 bases, J lost 5 bases, and 2 bases stayed unmatched. This CDR3 region has 13 residues. As DNA, the CDR3 is TGTGCCAGTAGTATAAAGGGGGCTTATGGCTACACCTTC. This gives the protein CASSIKGAYGYTF.

V gene TRBV9 combines with J gene TRBJ2-7; the match to TRBD1 covers 7 bases. The germline V gene has CDR1 SGDLS and CDR2 YYNGEE. J lost 2 bases, V lost 1 base, and 6 bases had no gene match. The CDR3 runs 15 residues. CDR3 bases: TGTGCCAGCAGCGTATCCCCGGGACAGACCTACGAGCAGTACTTC. Protein: CASSVSPGQTYEQYF.

The chain links TRBV19 to TRBJ1-1, with D unresolved. Germline assignment: CDR1 LNHDA and CDR2 SQIVND (reference sequence). The CDR3 is 11 amino acids. V lost 0 bases and J 8 bases, leaving 4 bases between the germline ends. CDR3: CASSIEREAFF. CDR3 in DNA: TGTGCCAGTAGTATAGAACGGGAAGCTTTCTTT.

This clone was observed a handful of times. This chain uses TRBV7-9 with TRBJ1-1; tentatively, D is TRBD1 (5 bases). Germline V gene lookup returns CDR1 SEHNR and CDR2 FQNEAQ (reference sequence). V was cut by 3 bases and J by 5 bases, with 13 bases left in between. This CDR3 is built from 14 residues. The CDR3 protein is CASSFGGEGTEAFF. The CDR3 DNA reads as TGTGCCAGCAGCTTTGGGGGGGAAGGGACTGAAGCTTTCTTT.

V gene TRBV11-3 combines with J gene TRBJ2-1, with a tentative D call TRBD2 (5 bases). The CDR3 spans 15 residues. V dropped 0 bases and J dropped 2 bases, with 8 bases sitting between them. Germline V gene data show CDR1 as SGHNT and CDR2 as YENEEA. CDR3 DNA: TGTGCCAGCAGCTTAGATGCTAGCCCCTACAATGAGCAGTTCTTC. Its protein is CASSLDASPYNEQFF.

J is TRBJ2-7 and V is TRBV5-6; tentative D call: TRBD1 (5 bases). From germline, CDR1 is SGHDT and CDR2 YYEEEE. The V end lost 4 bases, the J end lost 2 bases, and 10 bases lay between the germline ends. The CDR3 is made up of 13 amino acids. CDR3 amino acids: CASSKKGTYEQYF. In DNA, the CDR3 is TGTGCCAGCAGCAAGAAGGGGACCTACGAGCAGTACTTC.